These 25 T cell receptor beta chains were sequenced from one sample in a study of cytomegalovirus exposure and HLA in healthy donors. Sequenced by immunoSEQ multiplex PCR; TCRdb stores in-frame clones only, minus some. The data contain 100,000 to 150,000 clones, about 94% of them seen just once; the ten biggest clones take up 1% to 1.5%. Input material: PBMCs. Receptor source: a young woman in good health and CMV-seronegative.

V usage is TRBV7-9 and J usage is TRBJ2-7, with D perhaps TRBD2 (5 bases). The V end was cut by 6 bases, the J end by 9 bases, with 18 bases between. The germline V gene encodes CDR1 SEHNR and CDR2 FQNEAQ (reference sequence). This CDR3 has 13 residues. CDR3 residues: CASSRSGSPGQYF. Here the CDR3 DNA reads TGTGCCAGCAGTAGAAGTGGGAGTCCGGGGCAGTACTTC.

J is TRBJ2-1 and V is TRBV5-6; weak D call: TRBD1 (6 bases). Germline V gives CDR1 SGHDT, CDR2 YYEEEE. The CDR3 extends over 14 amino acids. V lost 4 bases and J lost 4, with 12 bases in between. The CDR3: CASSKVTGYNEQFF. Written as DNA, the CDR3 is TGTGCCAGCAGCAAGGTCACAGGGTACAATGAGCAGTTCTTC.

J is TRBJ1-6 and V is TRBV30; 12 positions agree with TRBD1. The CDR3 totals 14 residues. With V trimmed by 7 bases and J by 8 bases, 6 bases remained unmatched. Germline CDR1 and CDR2: GTSNPN and SVGIG (reference sequence). CDR3 sequence: CASPGQGADSPLHF. CDR3 DNA sequence: TGTGCCTCGCCGGGACAGGGGGCTGATTCACCCCTCCACTTT.

This clone was detected only once. The genes are TRBV7-3 and TRBJ1-1, with a tentative D call TRBD1 (5 bases). Trimming cost V 4 bases and J 1 base, with 7 bases left between them. CDR1 is SGHTA, CDR2 FQGTGA, per germline. This CDR3 is built from 13 residues. The CDR3 loop is CASSSTGNTEAFF. The CDR3 bases are TGTGCCAGCAGCTCCACAGGGAACACTGAAGCTTTCTTT.

This clone was found once. The chain couples TRBV11-2 to TRBJ2-7; TRBD2 is a possible D gene (7 bases). Germline CDR1 is SGHAT and CDR2 is FQNNGV. The CDR3 loop spans 18 amino acids. Between the trimmed V and J ends, which lost 3 bases and 7 bases, there was a span of 28 bases. DNA of the CDR3: TGTGCCAGCAGCTTCCCCAGGGAGGGGGGGGCGCAGTTCTGGGAGCAGTACTTC. Translated: CASSFPREGGAQFWEQYF.

The V and J genes are TRBV30 and TRBJ1-2; D possibly corresponds to TRBD1 (5 bases). V was clipped by 0 bases and J by 8 bases, with 10 bases between them. CDR1 is GTSNPN, CDR2 SVGIG, per germline (reference sequence). The CDR3 extends over 12 amino acids. CDR3 residues: CAWSVRRDGYTF. The CDR3 coding sequence is TGTGCCTGGAGTGTACGGAGGGACGGCTACACCTTC.

This clone was seen more than once but under ten times. CDR3 sequence (DNA): TGTGCCAGCAGGGGAGGCCTGAACACTGAAGCTTTCTTT. The encoded protein is CASRGGLNTEAFF. V gene TRBV7-2 combines with J gene TRBJ1-1; D is unresolved. Germline V lookup: CDR1 SGHTA, CDR2 FQGNSA. Trimming shortened V by 6 bases and J by 0 bases, and 8 bases separated the two germline ends. The CDR3 sequence is 13 residues long.

The V gene is TRBV4-1, the J gene TRBJ1-5, with TRBD1 identical over 7 bases. Germline V gene data show CDR1 as MGHRA and CDR2 as YSYEKL. This CDR3 is 15 amino acids long. The ends lost 4 bases at V and 5 bases at J; junction bases unmatched: 8. The CDR3 region is CASSLHRGTDQPQHF. CDR3 sequence (DNA): TGCGCCAGCAGCCTCCACAGGGGTACAGATCAGCCCCAGCATTTT.

V usage is TRBV7-9 and J usage is TRBJ1-5; D is possibly TRBD1 (5 bases). V was cut by 3 bases and J by 5 bases, with 5 bases left in between. The CDR3 extends over 12 amino acids. Germline assignment: CDR1 SEHNR and CDR2 FQNEAQ (reference sequence). CDR3 bases: TGTGCCAGCAGCTTCAGGGATCAGCCCCAGCATTTT. It translates to CASSFRDQPQHF.

The gene calls are TRBV9 and TRBJ2-7, with 9 bases identical to TRBD2. The CDR3 runs 16 residues. V shed 0 bases, J shed 6 bases, and the junction held 10 bases outside the gene matches. From germline, CDR1 is SGDLS and CDR2 YYNGEE. This CDR3 reads CASSVGRRGGAGEQYF. Here the CDR3 DNA reads TGTGCCAGCAGCGTAGGTCGGCGGGGGGGAGCGGGCGAGCAGTACTTC.

The chain joins TRBV5-5 to TRBJ2-5; 10 bases are a match to TRBD1. Unmatched junction bases numbered 4, after V lost 0 bases and J lost 2 bases. The CDR3 contains 16 residues. Germline V gene lookup returns CDR1 SGHKS and CDR2 YYEKEE (reference sequence). The CDR3: CASSLGGQGIQETQYF. The CDR3 DNA reads as TGTGCCAGCAGCTTGGGGGGACAGGGGATACAAGAGACCCAGTACTTC.

The rearrangement uses TRBV2 and TRBJ1-1; D unclear. This CDR3 contains 13 residues. The V gene's germline CDR1 is SNHLY and CDR2 FYNNEI. Trimming stripped 9 bases from V and 6 bases from J, with 17 bases between. The CDR3 region has the DNA TGTGCCAGTGCACAGAGTTTAGGCGCTGAAGCTTTCTTT. This sequence encodes CASAQSLGAEAFF.

This chain connects TRBV2 to TRBJ2-3; 14 bases agree with TRBD2. J gave up 9 bases and V 6 bases, and 11 bases lay outside the gene matches. The length of the CDR3 is 16 residues. Looked up from germline, CDR1 is SNHLY and CDR2 is FYNNEI. The CDR3 nucleotides are TGTGCCAGCAGGCCCCCCGGGACTAGCGGGGGCTTGACGCAGTATTTT. This encodes CASRPPGTSGGLTQYF.

This rearrangement joins TRBV6-1 to TRBJ1-5; 8 bases match TRBD1. The CDR3 consists of 16 residues. V shed 0 bases, J shed 6 bases, and the junction held 7 bases outside the gene matches. Germline V lookup: CDR1 MNHNS, CDR2 SASEGT. The CDR3 region is CASSEAQVRGLQPQHF. The CDR3 bases are TGTGCCAGCAGTGAAGCGCAGGTCAGGGGGCTTCAGCCCCAGCATTTT.

The V gene is TRBV5-4, the J gene TRBJ2-7; 12 bases agree with TRBD2. The CDR3 is 15 residues long. In germline, CDR1 is SGHNT, CDR2 YYREEE (reference sequence). Trimming at V came to 3 bases and at J to 7 bases, leaving 8 bases not matched to a gene. In nucleotides, the CDR3 is TGTGCCAGCAGCTCAAGGACTAGCGGGACTTGGGAGCAGTACTTC. Its protein is CASSSRTSGTWEQYF.

This sequence joins TRBV7-9 and TRBJ2-1, with TRBD2 matching 9 bases. The CDR3 is 15 amino acids. V gave up 4 bases and J gave up 6 bases; unmatched junction bases: 7. Germline lookup yields CDR1 SEHNR and CDR2 FQNEAQ (reference sequence). The CDR3 is CASSYTSGPFNEQFF. The CDR3 DNA is TGTGCCAGCAGCTACACTAGCGGGCCGTTCAATGAGCAGTTCTTC.

The V and J genes are TRBV2 and TRBJ1-2, with 10 bases lining up with TRBD1. V gave up 3 bases and J gave up 4 bases; unmatched junction bases: 5. The CDR3 runs 15 residues. The germline CDR1 and CDR2 sequences are SNHLY and FYNNEI. The CDR3 DNA is TGTGCCAGCAGTGATACGACAGGGGGCCGCTATGGCTACACCTTC. Translation gives CASSDTTGGRYGYTF.

The rearrangement links TRBV9 to TRBJ2-1; D might be TRBD1 (6 bases). CDR3 length: 13 residues. Looked up from germline, CDR1 is SGDLS and CDR2 is YYNGEE. Trimming removed 3 bases from V and 5 bases from J, with 9 bases in between. CDR3 region: CASSGYRDNEQFF. CDR3 nucleotides: TGTGCCAGCAGCGGATACAGGGACAATGAGCAGTTCTTC.

The chain has TRBV5-1 and TRBJ2-7; a weak D match, TRBD1 (6 bases). V was trimmed by 0 bases and J by 1 base, leaving 11 bases between them. CDR3 length equals 15 residues. Looked up from germline, CDR1 is SGHRS and CDR2 is YFSETQ. CDR3: CASSLVSGVSYEQYF. In DNA, the CDR3 is TGCGCCAGCAGCTTGGTTTCAGGGGTTTCCTACGAGCAGTACTTC.

This rearrangement joins TRBV28 to TRBJ2-3; the match to TRBD2 covers 10 bases. Trimming cost V 1 base and J 2 bases; bases outside gene matches: 6. The CDR3 loop spans 17 amino acids. The germline gives CDR1 MDHEN, CDR2 SYDVKM. CDR3 nucleotides: TGTGCCAGCAGTTTATATGGACTAGCGGAGTACACAGATACGCAGTATTTT. Translating it yields CASSLYGLAEYTDTQYF.

This sequence joins TRBV11-2 and TRBJ1-1; D is uncertain. Trimming took 5 bases from V and 4 from J, leaving 8 bases between them. The CDR3 is 12 amino acids. Germline values: CDR1 SGHAT, CDR2 FQNNGV. CDR3 nucleotides: TGTGCCAGCAGCCCTGTCGGCACTGAAGCTTTCTTT. Protein: CASSPVGTEAFF.

This sequence joins TRBV5-1 and TRBJ2-5; tentative D call: TRBD2 (6 bases). Trimming removed 7 bases from V and 0 bases from J, with 16 bases in between. The CDR3 has 15 amino acids. Germline V gene lookup returns CDR1 SGHRS and CDR2 YFSETQ. Here the CDR3 DNA reads TGCGCCAGCGGATGGGGGACTGAGTACCAAGAGACCCAGTACTTC. Protein sequence: CASGWGTEYQETQYF.

This clone was detected a few times. The chain combines TRBV10-1 with TRBJ2-1, with 7 bases aligning to TRBD2. This CDR3 spans 14 amino acids. Germline V gene data show CDR1 as WNHNN and CDR2 as SYGVQD (reference sequence). V lost 4 bases, J lost 3 bases, and 3 bases stayed unmatched. The CDR3 DNA reads as TGCGCCAGCAGTGGGACTAGAGTCTACAATGAGCAGTTCTTC. As protein: CASSGTRVYNEQFF.

Here the CDR3 reads CASSLYPPVPDRGLLDLEQFF. CDR3 in DNA: TGTGCCAGCAGTCTGTACCCCCCCGTACCGGACAGGGGTCTTCTAGACCTTGAGCAGTTCTTC. J is TRBJ2-1 and V is TRBV28, with 9 nucleotides matching TRBD1. CDR3 size: 21 residues. The V segment lost 5 bases and the J segment 9 bases; nucleotides outside the gene matches: 29. The germline V gene has CDR1 MDHEN and CDR2 SYDVKM. The full variable domain, in which reference TRBV28 and TRBJ2-1 provide the parts outside the CDR3, is DVKVTQSSRYLVKRTGEKVFLECVQDMDHENMFWYRQDPGLGLRLIYFSYDVKMKEKGDIPEGYSVSREKKERFSLILESASTNQTSMYLCASSLYPPVPDRGLLDLEQFFGPGTRLTVL.

The genes are TRBV5-4 and TRBJ1-2, with 7 bases fitting TRBD1. CDR1 and CDR2 from the germline V gene are SGHNT and YYREEE (reference sequence). V lost 0 bases to trimming and J lost 0 bases; unmatched junction nucleotides: 5. The CDR3 length is 16 residues. DNA of the CDR3: TGTGCCAGCAGCTTGGAAGGACAGGCCACTAACTATGGCTACACCTTC. The encoded protein is CASSLEGQATNYGYTF.